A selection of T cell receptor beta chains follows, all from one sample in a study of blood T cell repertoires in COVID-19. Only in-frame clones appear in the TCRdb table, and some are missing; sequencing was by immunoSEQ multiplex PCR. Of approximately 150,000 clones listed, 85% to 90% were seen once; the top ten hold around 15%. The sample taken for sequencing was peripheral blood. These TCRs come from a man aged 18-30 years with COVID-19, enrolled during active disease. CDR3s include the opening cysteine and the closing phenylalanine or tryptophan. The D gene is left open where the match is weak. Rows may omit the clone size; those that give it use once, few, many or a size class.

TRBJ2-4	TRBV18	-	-	TGTGCCAGCTCATCAAGACCGGACAGAAAAAACATTCAGTACTTC	CASSSRPDRKNIQYF
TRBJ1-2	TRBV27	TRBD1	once	TGTGCCAGCAGTACCAGAAACAGGGGGATTGACTATGGCTACACCTTC	CASSTRNRGIDYGYTF
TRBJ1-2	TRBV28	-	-	TGTGCCAGCAGTTTAGGGGCCTTTTATGGCTACACCTTC	CASSLGAFYGYTF
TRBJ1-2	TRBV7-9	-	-	TGTGCCAGCAGCTCTACGACAGGAAACTATGGCTACACCTTC	CASSSTTGNYGYTF
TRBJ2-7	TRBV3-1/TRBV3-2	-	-	TGTGCCAGCAGCCAAGGGCGGTCCGCCTACGAGCAGTACTTC	CASSQGRSAYEQYF
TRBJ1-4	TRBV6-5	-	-	TGTGCCAGCAGTTACTCCCGACAGGCCGCTAATGAAAAACTGTTTTTT	CASSYSRQAANEKLFF
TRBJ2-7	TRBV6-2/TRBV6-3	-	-	TGTGCCAGCAGCCCGCGTGAAGCCTACGAGCAGTACTTC	CASSPREAYEQYF
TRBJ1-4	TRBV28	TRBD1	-	TGTGCCAGCAGTCCCCCACAGGGGGCGGCTGAAAAACTGCTTTTT	CASSPPQGAAEKLLF
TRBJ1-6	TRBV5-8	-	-	TGTGCCAGCAGCCCTCTCGTCCTTAGCTCCTATAATTCACCCCTCCACTTT	CASSPLVLSSYNSPLHF
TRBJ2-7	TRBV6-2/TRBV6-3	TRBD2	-	TGTGCCAGCAGTTACTCTCTAGCGGGAGCAGGCGAGCAGTACTTC	CASSYSLAGAGEQYF
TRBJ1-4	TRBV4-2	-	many	TGTGCCAGCAGCCAATTCGGGGAAAATGAAAAACTGTTTTTT	CASSQFGENEKLFF
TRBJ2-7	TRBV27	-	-	TGTGCCAGCAGTCAAGCTCCGGGACTGAAGACTCTGAGGCAGTACTTC	CASSQAPGLKTLRQYF
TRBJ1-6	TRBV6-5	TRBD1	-	TGTGCCAGCAGGCGGGACAGGGAAAATTCACCCCTCCACTTT	CASRRDRENSPLHF
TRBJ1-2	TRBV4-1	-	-	TGCGCCAGCAGCCAAGACCCCCCACCAGGTCACTATGGCTACACCTTC	CASSQDPPPGHYGYTF
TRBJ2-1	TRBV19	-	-	TGTGCCAGTAGTAGAGCCGCGATAGACAATGAGCAGTTCTTC	CASSRAAIDNEQFF
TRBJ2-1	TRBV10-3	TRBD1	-	TGTGCCATCAGTTCCGATACGGACAGGACACTACTAGGGACCTACAATGAGCAGTTCTTC	CAISSDTDRTLLGTYNEQFF
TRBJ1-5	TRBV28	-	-	TGTGCCAGCAGTTTAAGTGCGGATAGCAATCAGCCCCAGCATTTT	CASSLSADSNQPQHF
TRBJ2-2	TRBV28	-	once	TGTGCCAGCAAAACAGGGTTGGACACCGGGGAGCTGTTTTTT	CASKTGLDTGELFF
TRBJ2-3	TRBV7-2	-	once	TGTGCCAGCAGCTCCCCCCGGGAACCCGATACGCAGTATTTT	CASSSPREPDTQYF
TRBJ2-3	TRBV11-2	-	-	TGTGCCAGCAGCTTAGTTAATCGGGCAGATACGCAGTATTTT	CASSLVNRADTQYF
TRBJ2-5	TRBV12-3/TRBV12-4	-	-	TGTGCCAGCAGTTTCATCCCGGAGGAGACCCAGTACTTC	CASSFIPEETQYF
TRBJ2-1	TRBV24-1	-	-	TGTGCCACCAGTGATTTTCAATCGAGCTCCTACAATGAGCAGTTCTTC	CATSDFQSSSYNEQFF
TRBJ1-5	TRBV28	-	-	TGTGCCAGCAGTCTAGTAGGTAGAAATCAGCCCCAGCATTTT	CASSLVGRNQPQHF
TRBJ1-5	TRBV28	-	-	TGTGCCAGCACCACAGGAGATCAGCCCCAGCATTTT	CASTTGDQPQHF
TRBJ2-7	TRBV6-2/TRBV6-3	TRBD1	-	TGTGCCAGCAGTGGGGGGACAGGGTCCTACGAGCAGTACTTC	CASSGGTGSYEQYF
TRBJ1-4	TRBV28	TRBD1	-	TGTGCCAGCAGACCAGGGGGCGCGGGTGAAAAACTGTTTTTT	CASRPGGAGEKLFF
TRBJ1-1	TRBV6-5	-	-	TGTGCCAGCAGTTACTCCTATGGGGCGAACACTGAAGCTTTCTTT	CASSYSYGANTEAFF
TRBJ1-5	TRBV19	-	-	TGTGCCAGTAGTATATCCCGGCAGCCCCAGCATTTT	CASSISRQPQHF
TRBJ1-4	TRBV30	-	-	TGTGCCTGGAGGCAGGTTGATGAAAAACTGCTTTTT	CAWRQVDEKLLF
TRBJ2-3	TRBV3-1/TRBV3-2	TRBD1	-	TGTGCCAGCAGTCAAGCAGGGGGCGCATTAGATACGCAGTATTTT	CASSQAGGALDTQYF
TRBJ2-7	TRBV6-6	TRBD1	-	TGTGCCAGCAACTTCCGGGACAGGGCCTACGAGCAGTACTTC	CASNFRDRAYEQYF
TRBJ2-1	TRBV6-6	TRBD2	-	TGTGCCAGCAGACCCCGACTAGCGGGGGGCTACAATGAGCAGTTCTTC	CASRPRLAGGYNEQFF
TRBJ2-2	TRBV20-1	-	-	TGCAGTGCTAGTTACGGGAGTGGGGAGCTGTTTTTT	CSASYGSGELFF
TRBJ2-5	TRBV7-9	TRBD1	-	TGTGCCAGCACTACGTTTAGATCGGGACAGCAAGGGACGGAGACCCAGTACTTC	CASTTFRSGQQGTETQYF
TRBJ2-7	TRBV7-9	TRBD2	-	TGTGCCAGCAGCTTAGGAGCGGGAGGCTACGAGCAGTACTTC	CASSLGAGGYEQYF
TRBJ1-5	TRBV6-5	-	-	TGTGCCAGCAGTTGGGGAGACATCTATAGCAATCAGCCCCAGCATTTT	CASSWGDIYSNQPQHF
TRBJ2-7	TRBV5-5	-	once	TGTGCCAGCAGCCTCCGGGTGAGTGGAGCTTTTACGAGTATGTACTTC	CASSLRVSGAFTSMYF
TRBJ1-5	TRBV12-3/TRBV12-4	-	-	TGTGCCAGCAGCCTGCAGGGGAATCAGCCCCAGCATTTT	CASSLQGNQPQHF
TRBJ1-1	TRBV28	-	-	TGTGCCAGCGGCAGGGAAGCTTTCTTT	CASGREAFF
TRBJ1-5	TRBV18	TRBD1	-	TGTGCCAGCTCGGACTCTGGGACAGGGAAGGGCAATCAGCCCCAGCATTTT	CASSDSGTGKGNQPQHF
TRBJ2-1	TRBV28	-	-	TGTGCCAGCAGCCGACAAAGGAATGAGCAGTTCTTC	CASSRQRNEQFF
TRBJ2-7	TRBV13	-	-	TGTGCCAGCAGCCCGACAGGAACACCTGACGAGCAGTACTTC	CASSPTGTPDEQYF
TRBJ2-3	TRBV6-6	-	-	TGTGCCAGCAGTTACTTTCGACTAGTCACAGATACGCAGTATTTT	CASSYFRLVTDTQYF
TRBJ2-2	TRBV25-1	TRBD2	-	TGTGCCAGCAGTGAACTAGCGGGAGACACCGGGGAGCTGTTTTTT	CASSELAGDTGELFF
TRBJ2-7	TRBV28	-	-	TGTGCCAGCAGACATTACGGATACAGGGCGTCCTCCTACGAGCAGTACTTC	CASRHYGYRASSYEQYF
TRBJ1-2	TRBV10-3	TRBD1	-	TGTGCCATCAGTGAAGGACAGGGAGGGTACTATGGCTACACCTTC	CAISEGQGGYYGYTF
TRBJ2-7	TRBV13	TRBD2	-	TGTGCCAGCAGCTCGGGACTAGCGGGAGCCCCCGGTGTGGAGCAGTACTTC	CASSSGLAGAPGVEQYF
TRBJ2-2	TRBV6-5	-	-	TGTGCCAGCAGTTACTGGGGCAGAGGTGCCGGGGAGCTGTTTTTT	CASSYWGRGAGELFF